The 7 T cell receptor beta chains below come from one sample, sequenced in a study of shared clonotypes between healthy human individuals (dated by TCRdb to about 2020). The method was the immunoSEQ multiplex PCR assay. TCRdb retrieved this table from immuneACCESS and kept in-frame rearrangements only. Not all clones are present; in checked studies, unresolved V genes account for under half, and no reason is known for the remainder. For this sample the table gives a few million clones, of which just over 90% were detected only once. The ten top clones hold over 0.12% of the sample. Specimen: naive CD4+ T cells sorted from blood. Interpreted using the paper, the cell subset or site label stands for: CD45RA+ positively selected. The receptors were gathered from a man between 18 and 29 years old in good health.

This clone was detected only a few times. Different DNA sequences within this sample yield the same CDR3. This chain joins TRBV10-1 and TRBJ1-1, with unresolved D. The CDR3 runs to 13 residues. V gave up 2 bases and J gave up 1 base, with 5 bases separating them. Germline-derived CDR1 and CDR2 are WNHNN and SYGVQD (reference sequence). The DNA of the CDR3 is TGCGCCAGCAGTGAGAGGGCGAACACTGAAGCTTTCTTT. Translating it yields CASSERANTEAFF.

V usage is TRBV19 and J usage is TRBJ1-6, with D perhaps TRBD1 (5 bases). The germline CDR1 and CDR2 sequences are LNHDA and SQIVND (reference sequence). The CDR3 sequence is 12 residues long. V shed 6 bases and J shed 10 bases, with 10 bases lying between them. The CDR3 here is CASREGKSPLHF. CDR3 DNA: TGTGCCAGTAGGGAGGGGAAATCACCCCTCCACTTT.

V and J are TRBV6-1 and TRBJ2-7, with D maybe TRBD1 (6 bases). Between the trimmed V and J ends, which lost 7 bases and 4 bases, there was a span of 17 bases. CDR3 length: 14 residues. Germline assignment: CDR1 MNHNS and CDR2 SASEGT. CDR3 residues: CASTGYRDTYEQYF. Here the CDR3 DNA reads TGTGCCAGCACCGGATACCGGGACACTTACGAGCAGTACTTC.

The chain combines TRBV19 with TRBJ1-3; D remains ambiguous. The CDR3 is 14 amino acids. V gave up 9 bases and J gave up 1 base, with 13 bases separating them. CDR1 and CDR2 from the germline V gene are LNHDA and SQIVND (reference sequence). The CDR3 DNA follows: TGTGCCAGCTTGCCAGCGCATTCTGGAAACACCATATATTTT. The encoded protein is CASLPAHSGNTIYF. Supplemented by reference TRBV19 and TRBJ1-3, the full variable domain reads DGGITQSPKYLFRKEGQNVTLSCEQNLNHDAMYWYRQDPGQGLRLIYYSQIVNDFQKGDIAEGYSVSREKKESFPLTVTSAQKNPTAFYLCASLPAHSGNTIYFGEGSWLTVV.

The chain combines TRBV14 with TRBJ2-5; the D call may be TRBD1 or TRBD2 (5 bases each). The CDR3 length is 14 residues. Germline V gives CDR1 SGHDN, CDR2 FVKESK. The V and J ends lost 6 bases and 5 bases respectively, with 16 bases between them. This CDR3 reads CASRGLAGTETQYF. In DNA form, the CDR3 reads TGTGCCAGCAGAGGTTTAGCAGGGACGGAGACCCAGTACTTC.

This clone was found a few times. V and J are TRBV14 and TRBJ1-2; D not resolved. Trimming took off 0 bases at V and 7 bases at J, with 9 bases between the two ends. In germline, CDR1 is SGHDN, CDR2 FVKESK. The length of the CDR3 is 13 residues. The CDR3 DNA sequence: TGTGCCAGCAGCCAAGATAGGCTGCGTGGCTACACCTTC. Protein product: CASSQDRLRGYTF. The full variable domain, in which reference TRBV14 and TRBJ1-2 provide the parts outside the CDR3, is EAGVTQFPSHSVIEKGQTVTLRCDPISGHDNLYWYRRVMGKEIKFLLHFVKESKQDESGMPNNRFLAERTGGTYSTLKVQPAELEDSGVYFCASSQDRLRGYTFGSGTRLTVV.

This chain joins TRBV10-3 and TRBJ2-3; 8 bases align to TRBD1. This CDR3 region has 15 residues. Germline V gene sequence: CDR1 ENHRY, CDR2 SYGVKD. Trimming took 5 bases from V and 0 from J; bases not matched to a gene: 4. The CDR3 reads CAISIQGASTDTQYF. CDR3 DNA: TGTGCCATCAGTATTCAGGGGGCTAGCACAGATACGCAGTATTTT.